This T cell receptor beta chain was identified during a study of T cells in Graves' hyperthyroidism and ophthalmopathy. Study observations and caveats: Also found in blood were most expanded thyroid clonotypes above 0.001.

Diagnosis relied on clinical symptoms, serum thyroxine and TRAb, thyroid ultrasound and orbital computed tomography. CDR1 is MNHNS and CDR2 is SASEGT in the germline V gene. The CDR3 is made up of 16 amino acids. V lost 2 bases to trimming and J lost 5 bases, with 16 bases between them. Worth noting for this clonotype: The antigen is undetermined.

There were TCR beta CDR3 regions amplified from RNA transcripts. HTBI primers were the set used in a first-round RT-PCR of the TCR CDR3. TCRdb redid the calling of the multiplex PCR reads with MiXCR, one entry per CDR3 protein. The sample yields around 570,000 distinct CDR3 sequences, less than 20% seen once. The V call is TRBV6-1, the J call TRBJ2-1; D is perhaps TRBD2 (5 bases). The clonotype comes from a middle-aged man with Graves' ophthalmopathy. Sequencing input: blood. This CDR3 is CASSERVARRNNEQFF. CDR3 coding DNA: TGTGCCAGCAGTGAAAGGGTAGCGAGAAGGAACAATGAGCAGTTCTTC.